These T cell receptor beta chains were read from a single sample in a study of cytomegalovirus exposure and HLA in healthy donors. Here immunoSEQ multiplex PCR was the method, and the copy in TCRdb shows in-frame clones only, minus some. The sample comprises about 130,000 clones, 75% to 85% of which are singletons, and 7.5% to 9.5% rests with the top ten. The source material was PBMCs. These receptors came from a man aged 25-45 years in good health and CMV-seropositive. Both conserved end residues are part of each CDR3. The D gene is left open where the match is weak. A clone size is listed for some rows: how often the clone was seen (once, few, many), or a class if it is expanded.

size	V	J	D	CDR3	DNA
once	TRBV6-6	TRBJ2-7	.	CASSYSPGHTYEQYF	TGTGCCAGCAGTTACTCGCCAGGGCATACCTACGAGCAGTACTTC
once	TRBV4-1	TRBJ1-2	.	CASSPPTVDYGYTF	TGCGCCAGCAGCCCCCCGACAGTGGACTATGGCTACACCTTC
.	TRBV25-1	TRBJ1-6	TRBD1	CASSEQGAPFGSPLHF	TGTGCCAGCAGTGAACAGGGGGCCCCTTTTGGTTCACCCCTCCACTTT
.	TRBV28	TRBJ1-2	.	CASHSIGRGYYGYTF	TGTGCCAGCCACTCGATAGGACGGGGTTACTATGGCTACACCTTC
.	TRBV7-8	TRBJ1-5	TRBD1	CATSGGGNQPQHF	TGTGCCACCTCTGGAGGGGGCAACCAGCCCCAGCATTTT
.	TRBV19	TRBJ2-2	.	CASSGRGGRWNTGELFF	TGTGCCAGTAGTGGCCGCGGAGGGCGGTGGAACACCGGGGAGCTGTTTTTT
.	TRBV2	TRBJ2-3	TRBD2	CASSGLAGLGTDTQYF	TGTGCCAGCAGCGGACTAGCGGGGTTGGGCACAGATACGCAGTATTTT
.	TRBV9	TRBJ2-1	TRBD2	CASRAPGGDYNEQFF	TGTGCCAGCAGGGCCCCGGGGGGAGACTACAATGAGCAGTTCTTC
.	TRBV7-2	TRBJ2-7	.	CASSDTGIRSYEQYF	TGTGCCAGCAGCGACACAGGGATAAGGTCCTACGAGCAGTACTTC
.	TRBV6-5	TRBJ2-1	TRBD2	CASRPGGPGQFF	TGTGCCAGCAGGCCGGGGGGGCCTGGGCAGTTCTTC
once	TRBV2	TRBJ2-1	TRBD1	CASSKGQGRNEQFF	TGTGCCAGCAGTAAGGGACAGGGGAGGAATGAGCAGTTCTTC
.	TRBV28	TRBJ2-5	TRBD2	CASSRTSGGAETQYF	TGTGCCAGCAGTCGGACTAGCGGGGGGGCGGAGACCCAGTACTTC
few	TRBV9	TRBJ2-3	TRBD1	CASSGTGSAGTQYF	TGTGCCAGCAGCGGGACAGGATCCGCAGGTACGCAGTATTTT
.	TRBV28	TRBJ2-1	TRBD2	CASSFTSGVYNEQFF	TGTGCCAGCAGTTTTACTAGCGGGGTCTACAATGAGCAGTTCTTC
.	TRBV19	TRBJ2-2	TRBD1	CASSIDVPGQGFAGELFF	TGTGCCAGTAGTATAGACGTCCCGGGACAGGGGTTCGCCGGGGAGCTGTTTTTT
few	TRBV7-3	TRBJ1-6	TRBD1	CASSLETGSDSPLHF	TGTGCCAGCAGCTTAGAGACAGGGTCTGATTCACCCCTCCACTTT
.	TRBV6-4	TRBJ2-7	TRBD1	CASSPGGGSEQYF	TGTGCCAGCAGCCCAGGGGGCGGCAGCGAGCAGTACTTC
.	TRBV25-1	TRBJ1-2	.	CASSEFDLDFGGYTF	TGTGCCAGCAGTGAATTCGACTTGGATTTCGGGGGCTACACCTTC
few	TRBV28	TRBJ1-1	.	CASSLGNRVTFF	TGTGCCAGCAGTTTGGGTAACAGGGTTACTTTCTTT
.	TRBV2	TRBJ1-6	TRBD1	CASRPGQSYNSPLHF	TGTGCCAGCAGGCCGGGACAGAGCTATAATTCACCCCTCCACTTT
.	TRBV5-4	TRBJ1-4	TRBD1	CASSSKTGGSTNEKLFF	TGTGCCAGCAGCTCAAAAACAGGGGGCTCGACTAATGAAAAACTGTTTTTT
.	TRBV6-5	TRBJ2-2	.	CASRKGGRTGELFF	TGTGCCAGCAGAAAGGGGGGGCGCACCGGGGAGCTGTTTTTT
.	TRBV21-1	TRBJ2-1	.	CASSKVWTSGEYNEQFF	TGTGCCAGCAGCAAAGTTTGGACTAGCGGGGAGTACAATGAGCAGTTCTTC
.	TRBV30	TRBJ2-7	TRBD1	CAWSGQESRYEQYF	TGTGCCTGGTCGGGACAGGAGTCGAGGTACGAGCAGTACTTC
few	TRBV4-1	TRBJ2-7	.	CASSQFAQVDYEQYF	TGCGCCAGCAGCCAATTCGCTCAGGTGGACTACGAGCAGTACTTC
.	TRBV30	TRBJ1-6	.	CAWSRVNSPLHF	TGTGCCTGGAGTCGGGTCAATTCACCCCTCCACTTT
.	TRBV5-6	TRBJ1-6	.	CASSLVMGPGSPLHF	TGTGCCAGCAGCTTGGTTATGGGGCCGGGTTCACCCCTCCACTTT
.	TRBV19	TRBJ2-2	.	CASTFTGELFF	TGTGCCAGTACCTTCACCGGGGAGCTGTTTTTT
few	TRBV11-2	TRBJ1-3	TRBD1	CASSEIWDRGRIIYF	TGTGCCAGCAGCGAGATATGGGACAGGGGGCGAATCATATATTTT
.	TRBV11-2	TRBJ1-1	.	CVSSLEGGYTEAFF	TGTGTCAGCAGCTTAGAGGGGGGGTACACTGAAGCTTTCTTT
.	TRBV7-6	TRBJ1-6	.	CASSFPGTPLHF	TGTGCCAGCAGCTTTCCCGGGACACCCCTCCACTTT
.	TRBV4-2	TRBJ2-3	TRBD2	CASSQGTSGDTQYF	TGTGCCAGCAGCCAAGGGACTAGCGGAGATACGCAGTATTTT
few	TRBV27	TRBJ1-1	.	CASTDHSGFTEAFF	TGTGCCAGCACCGATCACTCGGGATTCACTGAAGCTTTCTTT
.	TRBV28	TRBJ2-7	TRBD1	CASRGTGGDEQYF	TGTGCCAGCAGGGGGACAGGGGGCGACGAGCAGTACTTC
.	TRBV5-1	TRBJ2-3	TRBD2	CASSLLAGSRDTQYF	TGCGCCAGCAGCCTCCTAGCGGGTAGTAGAGATACGCAGTATTTT
.	TRBV15	TRBJ2-2	TRBD1	CATSITTGGLLGELFF	TGTGCCACCAGCATTACGACAGGGGGCTTACTCGGGGAGCTGTTTTTT
many	TRBV6-1	TRBJ1-5	.	CASSGGLRTLRGNQPQHF	TGTGCCAGCAGTGGAGGCCTAAGGACGCTAAGAGGGAATCAGCCCCAGCATTTT
.	TRBV5-1	TRBJ2-2	.	CASSLGGANTGELFF	TGCGCCAGCAGCTTAGGCGGTGCGAACACCGGGGAGCTGTTTTTT
.	TRBV10-3	TRBJ1-2	TRBD1	CAISERPTGGNGYTF	TGTGCCATCAGTGAGAGGCCCACAGGGGGCAATGGCTACACCTTC
.	TRBV19	TRBJ2-3	TRBD2	CASSIRLAGDTQYF	TGTGCCAGTAGTATTAGACTAGCGGGAGATACGCAGTATTTT
few	TRBV5-1	TRBJ2-7	.	CASRGSVGISYEQYF	TGCGCCAGCAGGGGGAGCGTCGGGATCTCCTACGAGCAGTACTTC
few	TRBV19	TRBJ1-5	.	CAISGTPSNQPQHF	TGTGCCATTTCCGGGACACCTAGCAATCAGCCCCAGCATTTT
.	TRBV28	TRBJ1-1	.	CASSTLTGLDTEAFF	TGTGCCAGCAGTACCCTAACAGGGTTGGACACTGAAGCTTTCTTT
once	TRBV14	TRBJ1-1	.	CASSQPPGTLQTEAFF	TGTGCCAGCAGCCAACCGCCAGGGACATTGCAGACTGAAGCTTTCTTT
.	TRBV7-6	TRBJ2-1	TRBD2	CASSRTSGGRGEQFF	TGTGCCAGCAGCCGGACTAGCGGGGGTAGAGGAGAGCAGTTCTTC
.	TRBV11-2	TRBJ1-2	TRBD1	CASSLKQGNNYGYTF	TGTGCCAGCAGCTTAAAACAGGGGAATAACTATGGCTACACCTTC
.	TRBV27	TRBJ1-5	TRBD1	CASSFGQGSSQPQHF	TGTGCCAGCAGTTTTGGACAGGGATCAAGTCAGCCCCAGCATTTT
.	TRBV5-1	TRBJ2-7	.	CASSLAAGANYEQYF	TGCGCCAGCAGCTTGGCCGCAGGGGCCAACTACGAGCAGTACTTC
few	TRBV25-1	TRBJ2-3	TRBD1	CASSASTGGADTQYF	TGTGCCAGCAGTGCCTCGACAGGGGGTGCAGATACGCAGTATTTT
.	TRBV4-1	TRBJ2-1	TRBD1	CASSQDSADRDYNEQFF	TGCGCCAGCAGCCAAGATTCCGCGGACAGGGACTACAATGAGCAGTTCTTC
.	TRBV2	TRBJ2-1	TRBD2	CASKGGSQYNEQFF	TGTGCCAGCAAGGGCGGGAGCCAATACAATGAGCAGTTCTTC
.	TRBV5-1	TRBJ1-2	TRBD1	CASSSGIGGTYGYTF	TGCGCCAGCAGCTCGGGGATAGGGGGCACCTATGGCTACACCTTC
.	TRBV27	TRBJ1-2	TRBD1	CASRPNRGPNYGYTF	TGTGCCAGCAGACCGAACAGGGGGCCGAACTATGGCTACACCTTC